Given below is one T cell receptor (beta chain) in context. The antigen is undetermined. Patients sequenced had flow cytometry evidence of CD8+CD57+ cell expansion. This CDR3 spans 14 amino acids. J was trimmed by 5 bases and V by 7 bases; bases with no gene match: 5. Germline V gene lookup returns CDR1 SGDLS and CDR2 YYNGEE. Genomic DNA constituted the template upon which TCR beta VDJ and CDR3 profiling was performed. MiXCR, run by TCRdb on the reads, gives a single entry per CDR3 protein. The sample has about 160,000 distinct CDR3 sequences, under 55% seen once; the top ten hold roughly 3.1%. The data derive from a study of CD8+CD57+ T cells in acquired aplastic anemia. Turning to the study itself: The study obtained an average of around 3.4 ug of DNA from sorted CD4+ and CD8+ cells. Study-level results: Researchers report that around 31 CD8+ CDR3 sequences appeared in both patients and controls.

The sequence derives from a human donor with aplastic anemia. The sequencing sample was made of sorted CD4+, CD8+, or CD8+CD57+ T cells (not recorded which) from PBMCs. The chain has TRBV9 and TRBJ2-2, with 10 positions matching TRBD1. The CDR3 DNA reads as TGTGCCAGCCACAGGACAGGGGGGACCGGGGAGCTGTTTTTT. Its translation is CASHRTGGTGELFF.